The sequence of this T cell receptor (beta chain) was determined in a study of beta chain features in type 1 diabetes. Study-level background: Age and gender were similar between patients and healthy donors, as were cell yields. Study results and limitations: In comparison with healthy donors, patients had naive, central memory and Treg TCRB repertoires that appeared more similar. People with Type 1 diabetes carried modestly yet significantly shorter TCRB CDR3s in all four CD4+ subsets. More deletions and fewer insertions at VDJ junctions were seen in type 1 diabetes patients.

On this clone itself: No antigen is known for it.

Donors contributed one heparinised blood draw apiece, averaging roughly 0.12 L. TCRB transcripts that were expressed got sequenced, as all of the isolated RNA had been reverse transcribed. The assay was immunoSEQ multiplex PCR, and TCRdb's table has in-frame clones only and misses some. The table records about 340,000 clones, around 9.3% of them present only once. Germline CDR1 SGDLS, CDR2 YYNGEE. This CDR3 is built from 15 residues. Trimming left V 2 bases short and J 5 bases short, with 15 bases between. The material sequenced was central memory CD4+ T cells from blood. This sequence originates from a man aged 30-40 years with type 1 diabetes. The chain joins TRBV9 to TRBJ2-3; D perhaps matches TRBD2 (6 bases). CDR3 protein: CASSVRDSLGDTQYF. CDR3 DNA: TGTGCCAGCAGCGTCCGGGACTCCTTAGGAGATACGCAGTATTTT.